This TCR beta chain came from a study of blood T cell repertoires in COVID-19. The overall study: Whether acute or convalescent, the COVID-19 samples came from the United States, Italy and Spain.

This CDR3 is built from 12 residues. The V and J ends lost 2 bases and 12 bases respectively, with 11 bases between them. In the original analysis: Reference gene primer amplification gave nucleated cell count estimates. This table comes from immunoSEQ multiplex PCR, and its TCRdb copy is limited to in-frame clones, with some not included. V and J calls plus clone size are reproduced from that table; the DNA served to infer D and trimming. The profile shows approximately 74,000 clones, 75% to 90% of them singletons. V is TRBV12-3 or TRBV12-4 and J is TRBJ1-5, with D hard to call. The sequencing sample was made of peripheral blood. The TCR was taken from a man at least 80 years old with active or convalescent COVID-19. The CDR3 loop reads CASSLIPLLQHF. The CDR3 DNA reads TGTGCCAGCAGTTTAATCCCCCTTCTCCAGCATTTT.